The 4 T cell receptor beta chains in this list originate from one sample, sequenced in a study of T cells expressing NK-cell markers (dated by TCRdb to the early 2020s). The library was prepared using 5' RACE. The reads were generated on an Illumina HiSeq 2000. With the reads reprocessed by TCRdb, a single entry stands for each CDR3 protein sequence and no DNA is reported. The data table for this sample lists 550,000 to 600,000 distinct CDR3 sequences. The ten largest clonotypes hold approximately 3.6% of the sample. The material sequenced was blood T cells: a sorted CD56 or NKG2C T cell subset, CD4+ or CD8+ T cells, or bulk PBMC T cells (not recorded which). These receptors originate from a man aged 18 to 29 in good health. Donor details come from another sample of the same person, matched by shared clones.

This chain joins TRBV4-1 and TRBJ2-5. The germline CDR1 and CDR2 sequences are MGHRA and YSYEKL. CDR3 length equals 13 residues. This chain's CDR3 is CASSLGLPETQYF.

The chain combines TRBV7-3 with TRBJ2-1. From germline, CDR1 is SGHTA and CDR2 FQGTGA. The CDR3 is made up of 15 amino acids. This chain's CDR3 is CASSKSSHLNNEQFF.

The CDR3 loop reads CASSLRGPDTYGYTF. V and J are TRBV7-8 and TRBJ1-2; the TCRdb D gene call, TRBD1, has no DNA to confirm it. CDR1 SGHVS and CDR2 FQNEAQ come from the germline V gene. The CDR3 length is 15 residues.

The chain recombines TRBV10-3 with TRBJ2-2; TCRdb lists TRBD1, though no DNA is available to test this call. Germline V gene data show CDR1 as ENHRY and CDR2 as SYGVKD. The CDR3 covers 16 residues. CDR3 loop: CAISESGGFDTGELFF.